This T cell receptor beta chain was recorded in a study of radiation and T cells in renal cell carcinoma. Germline V CDR1 and CDR2: SEHNR, FQNEAQ (reference sequence). Trimming removed 7 bases from V and 0 bases from J, with 12 bases in between. CDR3 length equals 15 residues. In the case of this clone: Its cognate antigen is unknown.

Regarding time point: blood 4 weeks post-SBRT, at nephrectomy. Treatment specified: 15 Gy SBRT to primary tumor, nephrectomy 4 weeks later. Serial blood draws occurred at baseline and 2 and 4 weeks post-SBRT. The tumor was a clear cell renal cell carcinoma. The data were produced by immunoSEQ multiplex PCR, yet TCRdb's version contains in-frame clones alone and is incomplete. The data show about 76,000 clones, 70% to 90% seen once. The study's findings and limits: Without pretreatment biopsies, baseline tumor clonotype presence was undetermined. From baseline, blood top tumor clonotypes peaked at 2 weeks post-radiation.

Specimen: blood, collected from a patient whose treatment included radiotherapy and nephrectomy. This TCR was recovered from a woman in her 70s with renal cell carcinoma. This chain uses TRBV7-9 with TRBJ2-2; perhaps TRBD1 as D (6 bases). CDR3 region: CASKIGTTNTGELFF. For the CDR3, the DNA is TGTGCCAGCAAAATCGGGACAACGAACACCGGGGAGCTGTTTTTT.